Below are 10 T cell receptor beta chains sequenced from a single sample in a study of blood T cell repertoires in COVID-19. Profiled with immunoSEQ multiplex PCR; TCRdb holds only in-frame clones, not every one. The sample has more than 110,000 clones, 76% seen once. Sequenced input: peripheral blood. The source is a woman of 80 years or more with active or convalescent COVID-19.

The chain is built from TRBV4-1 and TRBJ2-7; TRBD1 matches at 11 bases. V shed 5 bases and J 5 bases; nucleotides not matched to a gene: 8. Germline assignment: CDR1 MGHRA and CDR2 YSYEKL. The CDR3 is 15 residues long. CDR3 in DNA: TGCGCCAGCAGCTTGAGGGGACAGGGGGTCGACGAGCAGTACTTC. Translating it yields CASSLRGQGVDEQYF.

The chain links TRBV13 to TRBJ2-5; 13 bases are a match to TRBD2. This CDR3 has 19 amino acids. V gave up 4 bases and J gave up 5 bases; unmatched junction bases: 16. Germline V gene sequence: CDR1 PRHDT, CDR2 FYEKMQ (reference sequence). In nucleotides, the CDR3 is TGTGCCAGCAGCTACCAAACGACTAGCGGGGGGCCGGGAGGGGAGACCCAGTACTTC. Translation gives CASSYQTTSGGPGGETQYF.

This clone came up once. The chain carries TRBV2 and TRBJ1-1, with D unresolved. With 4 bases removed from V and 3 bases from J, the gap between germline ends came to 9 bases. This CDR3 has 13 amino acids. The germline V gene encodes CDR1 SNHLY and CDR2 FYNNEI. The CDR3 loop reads CASSVSGYTEAFF. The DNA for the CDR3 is TGTGCCAGCAGTGTCTCAGGATACACTGAAGCTTTCTTT.

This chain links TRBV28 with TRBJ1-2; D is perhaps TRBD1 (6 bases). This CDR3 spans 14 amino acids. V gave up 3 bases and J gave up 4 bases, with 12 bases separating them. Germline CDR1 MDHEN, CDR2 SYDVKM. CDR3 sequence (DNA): TGTGCCAGCAGTTTCCAGGGGAGAGTCTATGGCTACACCTTC. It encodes CASSFQGRVYGYTF.

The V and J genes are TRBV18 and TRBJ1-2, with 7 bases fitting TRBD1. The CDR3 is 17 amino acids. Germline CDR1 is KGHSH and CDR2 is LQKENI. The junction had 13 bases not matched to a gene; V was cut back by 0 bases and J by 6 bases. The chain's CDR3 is CASSPPQGFGWENGYTF. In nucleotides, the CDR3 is TGTGCCAGCTCACCACCACAGGGGTTCGGTTGGGAGAATGGCTACACCTTC.

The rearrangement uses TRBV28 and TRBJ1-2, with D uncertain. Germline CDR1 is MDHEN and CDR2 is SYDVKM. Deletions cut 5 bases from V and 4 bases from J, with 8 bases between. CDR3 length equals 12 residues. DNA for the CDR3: TGTGCCAGCAGTGTAGACACCTATGGCTACACCTTC. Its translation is CASSVDTYGYTF.

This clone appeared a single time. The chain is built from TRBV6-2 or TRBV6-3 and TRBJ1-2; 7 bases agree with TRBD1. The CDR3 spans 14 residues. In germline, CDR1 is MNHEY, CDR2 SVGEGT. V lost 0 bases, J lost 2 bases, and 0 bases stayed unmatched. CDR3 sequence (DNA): TGTGCCAGCAGTTACTCGACAGGGAACTATGGCTACACCTTC. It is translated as CASSYSTGNYGYTF.

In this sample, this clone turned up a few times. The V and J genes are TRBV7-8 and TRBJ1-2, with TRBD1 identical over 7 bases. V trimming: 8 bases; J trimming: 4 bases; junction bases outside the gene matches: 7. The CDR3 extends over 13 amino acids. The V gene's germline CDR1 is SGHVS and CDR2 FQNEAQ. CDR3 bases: TGTGCCAGCTTCGGAGGGGGCAGCTATGGCTACACCTTC. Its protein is CASFGGGSYGYTF.

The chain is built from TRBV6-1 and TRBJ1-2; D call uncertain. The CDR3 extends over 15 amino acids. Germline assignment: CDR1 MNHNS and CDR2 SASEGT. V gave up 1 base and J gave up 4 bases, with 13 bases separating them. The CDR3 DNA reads TGTGCCAGCAGTGAAGAGAGGGTCCCGGCCTATGGCTACACCTTC. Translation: CASSEERVPAYGYTF.

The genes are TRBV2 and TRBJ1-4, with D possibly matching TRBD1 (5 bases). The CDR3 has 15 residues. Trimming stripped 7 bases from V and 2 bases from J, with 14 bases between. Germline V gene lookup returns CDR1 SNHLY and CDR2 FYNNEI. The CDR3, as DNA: TGTGCCAGCACCACCCAGGGCAGCACTAATGAAAAACTGTTTTTT. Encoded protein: CASTTQGSTNEKLFF.